This T cell receptor beta chain is drawn from a study of blood T cell repertoires in COVID-19. Clinical history reported by participants formed the basis on which cohorts were assigned. TCRdb's copy holds only in-frame clones and misses some; the assay was immunoSEQ multiplex PCR. The table has about 290,000 clones, about nine tenths seen once. The length of the CDR3 is 13 residues. The V gene end was trimmed by 5 bases and the J gene end by 8 bases; junction bases not matched to a gene: 8. CDR1 SNHLY and CDR2 FYNNEI come from the germline V gene. Sequenced sample: PBMCs or T cells enriched from blood (not recorded which). The J gene is TRBJ1-2, the V gene TRBV2, with 7 bases matching TRBD1. This sequence was found in a woman in her thirties or forties who had recovered from COVID-19. The CDR3 region has the DNA TGTGCCAGCAGTCCAGGGGGAAGAGGGGGCTACACCTTC. This translates into CASSPGGRGGYTF.